This T cell receptor (beta chain) was sequenced in a study of cytomegalovirus exposure and HLA in healthy donors. Study results and limitations: Among donors in an Asian-associated ancestry cluster, a later analysis reportedly found fewer N-insertions than the roughly 700-donor mean. The investigators catalogued 150 to 200 TCR beta chains as cytomegalovirus-associated. Diagnosis of cytomegalovirus status made by the classifier reportedly showed high specificity and sensitivity.

The PCR was carried out with 60 Vbeta primers and 13 Jbeta primers. The protocol was immunoSEQ multiplex PCR, while the TCRdb copy is restricted to in-frame clones and leaves out a portion. This table holds roughly 200,000 clones, over 65% found once. The sample holds a few counts of this clone. The target antigen is unknown. The sample carries other DNA sequences with the same CDR3. This CDR3 is built from 14 residues. V dropped 4 bases and J dropped 1; count of bases not matched to a gene: 3. From germline, CDR1 is SGHAT and CDR2 FQNNGV. Material for sequencing was PBMCs. The TCR comes from a woman under 40 in good health and CMV-seronegative. The V and J genes are TRBV11-2 and TRBJ1-1, with 7 bases aligning to TRBD1. The CDR3 reads CASSYRGGNTEAFF. CDR3 sequence (DNA): TGTGCCAGCAGCTACAGGGGAGGGAACACTGAAGCTTTCTTT.